Listed below are T cell receptor beta chains from one sample, sequenced in a study of T-cell memory formation after mild COVID-19. A single record per CDR3 protein comes from TCRdb applying MiXCR to the 5' RACE reads. The sample holds some 600,000 distinct CDR3 sequences, 17% seen once. Specimen: PBMCs or a T cell subset sorted from them (not recorded which). The receptors here all came from an adult woman who had mild COVID-19 (a few samples of this study predate the infection). Cell type and time point are not known. Both conserved end residues are part of each CDR3. The order of the fields is J gene, D gene, clone size, V gene, CDR3 protein, CDR3 DNA. The D gene is left open where the match is weak. The size field is filled for only some rows; it gives once, few, many or a size class.

j_gene: TRBJ1-2
d_gene: NA
abundance: few
v_gene: TRBV7-2
CDR3aa: CASSLEQGLNYGYTF
CDR3nt: TGTGCCAGCAGCTTAGAACAGGGCTTGAACTATGGCTACACCTTC

j_gene: TRBJ1-5
d_gene: TRBD1
abundance: NA
v_gene: TRBV29-1
CDR3aa: CSVDSTGGMDQPQHF
CDR3nt: TGCAGCGTGGATTCGACAGGGGGCATGGATCAGCCCCAGCATTTT

j_gene: TRBJ2-7
d_gene: NA
abundance: NA
v_gene: TRBV5-1
CDR3aa: CASSLRARTGTYEQYF
CDR3nt: TGCGCCAGCAGCTTACGGGCAAGGACCGGTACCTACGAGCAGTACTTC

j_gene: TRBJ2-2
d_gene: TRBD2
abundance: few
v_gene: TRBV30
CDR3aa: CAWSGLAGEVGELFF
CDR3nt: TGTGCCTGGAGTGGACTAGCGGGAGAGGTCGGGGAGCTGTTTTTT

j_gene: TRBJ2-7
d_gene: NA
abundance: many
v_gene: TRBV5-1
CDR3aa: CASKSQGTESYEQYF
CDR3nt: TGCGCCAGCAAGTCCCAGGGGACCGAATCCTACGAGCAGTACTTC

j_gene: TRBJ2-2
d_gene: TRBD2
abundance: few
v_gene: TRBV7-8
CDR3aa: CALRPLAANTGELFF
CDR3nt: TGTGCCTTGCGGCCACTAGCGGCGAACACCGGGGAGCTGTTTTTT

j_gene: TRBJ2-7
d_gene: TRBD1
abundance: NA
v_gene: TRBV18
CDR3aa: CASSPGRGPYEQYF
CDR3nt: TGTGCCAGCTCACCAGGCAGGGGGCCCTACGAGCAGTACTTC

j_gene: TRBJ2-5
d_gene: NA
abundance: few
v_gene: TRBV4-2
CDR3aa: CASSQDPAETQDQYF
CDR3nt: TGTGCCAGCAGCCAAGATCCGGCGGAGACACAGGACCAGTACTTC

j_gene: TRBJ2-7
d_gene: TRBD1
abundance: few
v_gene: TRBV27
CDR3aa: CASSSGYRGLFTEQYF
CDR3nt: TGTGCCAGCAGTTCCGGATACAGGGGTTTATTTACGGAGCAGTACTTC

j_gene: TRBJ2-7
d_gene: NA
abundance: few
v_gene: TRBV6-2/TRBV6-3
CDR3aa: CASSYHRTDSSYEQYF
CDR3nt: TGTGCCAGCAGTTACCATCGGACAGATAGCTCCTACGAGCAGTACTTC

j_gene: TRBJ1-4
d_gene: NA
abundance: NA
v_gene: TRBV12-3/TRBV12-4
CDR3aa: CASIPTGQINEKLFF
CDR3nt: TGTGCCAGCATCCCCACGGGGCAGATTAATGAAAAACTGTTTTTT

j_gene: TRBJ2-5
d_gene: TRBD2
abundance: few
v_gene: TRBV4-3
CDR3aa: CASSDGTSGTETQYF
CDR3nt: TGCGCCAGCAGCGATGGGACTAGCGGGACAGAGACCCAGTACTTC

j_gene: TRBJ1-5
d_gene: NA
abundance: NA
v_gene: TRBV30
CDR3aa: CAWSPRSNQPQHF
CDR3nt: TGTGCCTGGAGTCCCCGGAGCAATCAGCCCCAGCATTTT

j_gene: TRBJ2-5
d_gene: TRBD2
abundance: NA
v_gene: TRBV25-1
CDR3aa: CASSLSGTSAFRGETQYF
CDR3nt: TGTGCCAGCAGCCTCTCCGGGACTAGCGCCTTCAGGGGGGAGACCCAGTACTTC

j_gene: TRBJ1-1
d_gene: NA
abundance: NA
v_gene: TRBV5-1
CDR3aa: CASSTQGQLNTEAFF
CDR3nt: TGCGCCAGCAGCACCCAAGGACAGTTGAACACTGAAGCTTTCTTT

j_gene: TRBJ2-7
d_gene: TRBD2
abundance: NA
v_gene: TRBV4-1
CDR3aa: CASSPRDYNYEQYF
CDR3nt: TGCGCCAGCAGCCCCCGGGACTACAACTACGAGCAGTACTTC

j_gene: TRBJ2-2
d_gene: TRBD2
abundance: NA
v_gene: TRBV19
CDR3aa: CASSLAGTTGELFF
CDR3nt: TGTGCCAGTAGCCTAGCGGGAACCACCGGGGAGCTGTTTTTT

j_gene: TRBJ2-1
d_gene: NA
abundance: few
v_gene: TRBV5-1
CDR3aa: CASSPRGVGRDEQFF
CDR3nt: TGCGCCAGCAGCCCGAGGGGGGTAGGGCGCGATGAGCAGTTCTTC

j_gene: TRBJ1-2
d_gene: TRBD1
abundance: few
v_gene: TRBV7-2
CDR3aa: CASSLTRTGINYGYTF
CDR3nt: TGTGCCAGCAGCTTAACCCGGACAGGGATTAACTATGGCTACACCTTC

j_gene: TRBJ1-2
d_gene: NA
abundance: few
v_gene: TRBV5-6
CDR3aa: CASSPWTAINYGYTF
CDR3nt: TGTGCCAGCAGCCCATGGACAGCTATCAACTATGGCTACACCTTC

j_gene: TRBJ2-7
d_gene: NA
abundance: few
v_gene: TRBV20-1
CDR3aa: CSARVDATYEQYF
CDR3nt: TGCAGTGCTAGAGTGGACGCCACCTACGAGCAGTACTTC

j_gene: TRBJ2-1
d_gene: TRBD2
abundance: NA
v_gene: TRBV5-1
CDR3aa: CASSLAAGPNNEQFF
CDR3nt: TGCGCCAGCAGCTTGGCAGCGGGACCTAACAATGAGCAGTTCTTC

j_gene: TRBJ1-2
d_gene: NA
abundance: many
v_gene: TRBV4-3
CDR3aa: CASSQDASGRHTF
CDR3nt: TGCGCCAGCAGCCAAGATGCGAGCGGGCGTCACACCTTC

j_gene: TRBJ2-4
d_gene: TRBD1
abundance: few
v_gene: TRBV10-3
CDR3aa: CAISERGNTGDKGIQYF
CDR3nt: TGTGCCATCAGTGAGAGGGGGAATACAGGGGACAAGGGGATTCAGTACTTC

j_gene: TRBJ2-7
d_gene: TRBD2
abundance: NA
v_gene: TRBV2
CDR3aa: CASSVGGNNYEQYF
CDR3nt: TGTGCCAGCAGTGTCGGGGGGAATAACTACGAGCAGTACTTC

j_gene: TRBJ2-1
d_gene: TRBD1
abundance: NA
v_gene: TRBV7-9
CDR3aa: CASSRRTGDSYNEQFF
CDR3nt: TGTGCCAGCAGCAGACGGACAGGGGATTCCTACAATGAGCAGTTCTTC

j_gene: TRBJ2-2
d_gene: NA
abundance: NA
v_gene: TRBV3-1
CDR3aa: CASSQGPVHTGELFF
CDR3nt: TGTGCCAGCAGCCAAGGTCCAGTCCACACCGGGGAGCTGTTTTTT

j_gene: TRBJ2-7
d_gene: NA
abundance: few
v_gene: TRBV19
CDR3aa: CASSVQEGFEQYF
CDR3nt: TGTGCCAGTAGTGTCCAGGAGGGGTTCGAGCAGTACTTC

j_gene: TRBJ2-7
d_gene: TRBD2
abundance: NA
v_gene: TRBV5-1
CDR3aa: CASSLVLAGDSYEQYF
CDR3nt: TGCGCCAGCAGCTTGGTCCTAGCGGGGGACTCCTACGAGCAGTACTTC

j_gene: TRBJ2-3
d_gene: NA
abundance: few
v_gene: TRBV20-1
CDR3aa: CSATTGIRNADTQYF
CDR3nt: TGCAGTGCTACCACAGGGATCCGAAACGCAGATACGCAGTATTTT

j_gene: TRBJ1-2
d_gene: NA
abundance: few
v_gene: TRBV20-1
CDR3aa: CSAIPRDYGYTF
CDR3nt: TGCAGTGCTATCCCCAGGGATTATGGCTACACCTTC

j_gene: TRBJ1-1
d_gene: NA
abundance: NA
v_gene: TRBV13
CDR3aa: CASTFLGPGTEAFF
CDR3nt: TGTGCCAGCACCTTTCTGGGCCCCGGCACTGAAGCTTTCTTT

j_gene: TRBJ2-1
d_gene: TRBD1
abundance: NA
v_gene: TRBV24-1
CDR3aa: CATAPPDRNYNEQFF
CDR3nt: TGTGCCACCGCCCCTCCGGACAGGAACTACAATGAGCAGTTCTTC

j_gene: TRBJ2-3
d_gene: TRBD2
abundance: NA
v_gene: TRBV5-1
CDR3aa: CASSLLSSGYGLGTDTQYF
CDR3nt: TGCGCCAGCAGCTTGCTGTCTAGCGGGTACGGCCTGGGCACAGATACGCAGTATTTT

j_gene: TRBJ2-7
d_gene: NA
abundance: many
v_gene: TRBV7-6
CDR3aa: CASSFPGTYEQYF
CDR3nt: TGTGCCAGCAGCTTCCCGGGCACCTACGAGCAGTACTTC

j_gene: TRBJ2-1
d_gene: TRBD2
abundance: few
v_gene: TRBV6-6
CDR3aa: CASSFPTSGRSNEQFF
CDR3nt: TGTGCCAGCAGTTTCCCCACTAGCGGGAGATCGAATGAGCAGTTCTTC

j_gene: TRBJ2-7
d_gene: NA
abundance: NA
v_gene: TRBV5-5
CDR3aa: CASSLFSKGYEQYF
CDR3nt: TGTGCCAGCAGCTTGTTCTCTAAGGGCTACGAGCAGTACTTC

j_gene: TRBJ2-1
d_gene: NA
abundance: NA
v_gene: TRBV7-2
CDR3aa: CASSLGQRSYNEQFF
CDR3nt: TGTGCCAGCAGCTTAGGCCAGCGGTCCTACAATGAGCAGTTCTTC

j_gene: TRBJ2-3
d_gene: NA
abundance: NA
v_gene: TRBV7-9
CDR3aa: CASSPGSFGGPRDHTDTQYF
CDR3nt: TGTGCCAGCAGCCCAGGGAGTTTCGGCGGACCCAGAGACCACACAGATACGCAGTATTTT

j_gene: TRBJ2-3
d_gene: NA
abundance: NA
v_gene: TRBV12-3/TRBV12-4
CDR3aa: CASSLNMGADTQYF
CDR3nt: TGTGCCAGCAGTTTAAATATGGGGGCAGATACGCAGTATTTT

j_gene: TRBJ2-1
d_gene: TRBD2
abundance: NA
v_gene: TRBV14
CDR3aa: CASSQLGGLAGGPSYNEQFF
CDR3nt: TGTGCCAGCAGCCAATTGGGGGGGCTAGCGGGAGGGCCCTCCTACAATGAGCAGTTCTTC